Shown below are 10 T cell receptor beta chains from a single sample sequenced in a study of blood T cell repertoires in COVID-19 (dated by TCRdb to about 2020). The library came from the immunoSEQ multiplex PCR assay. The clones in this table, taken by TCRdb from immuneACCESS, are in-frame only. Not every clone is retained; where verified, under half of the shortfall comes from an unresolved V gene, and the cause of the rest is unknown. For this sample the table gives about 140,000 clones, of which around 84% were detected only once. The top ten constitute 8.2% of the sample. Sequences were obtained from peripheral blood. These receptors were obtained from a woman aged 60-70 years with acute or convalescent COVID-19.

This chain links TRBV6-4 with TRBJ2-1; 7 bases align to TRBD2. The V and J ends lost 2 bases and 11 bases, in that order; junction bases with no gene match: 6. The germline V gene has CDR1 MRHNA and CDR2 SNTAGT. This CDR3 has 13 residues. CDR3 in amino acids: CASSDVPSGQQFF. DNA of the CDR3: TGTGCCAGCAGTGACGTGCCTAGCGGACAGCAGTTCTTC.

The rearrangement joins TRBV28 to TRBJ2-3; D may be TRBD2 (6 bases). Germline V gene sequence: CDR1 MDHEN, CDR2 SYDVKM. Between the trimmed V and J ends, which lost 6 bases and 6 bases, there was a span of 13 bases. The CDR3 is 13 amino acids. The CDR3 reads CASRSGLEDTQYF. The CDR3 DNA sequence: TGTGCCAGCAGGAGCGGGCTTGAGGATACGCAGTATTTT.

This clone was counted many times. The chain uses TRBV7-9 and TRBJ1-2; TRBD1 matches 9 bases. J was trimmed by 5 bases and V by 4 bases; bases with no gene match: 8. CDR1 is SEHNR, CDR2 FQNEAQ, per germline (reference sequence). The CDR3 is made up of 15 amino acids. The CDR3 bases are TGTGCCAGCAGCTCATCCGGGACAGGGAAGTATGGCTACACCTTC. Protein product: CASSSSGTGKYGYTF. The variable domain in full, completed from reference TRBV7-9 and TRBJ1-2, reads DTGVSQNPRHKITKRGQNVTFRCDPISEHNRLYWYRQTLGQGPEFLTYFQNEAQLEKSRLLSDRFSAERPKGSFSTLEIQRTEQGDSAMYLCASSSSGTGKYGYTFGSGTRLTVV.

This clone was counted once. Other DNA sequences in this specimen translate into the identical CDR3. J is TRBJ1-1 and V is TRBV30, with TRBD1 as a possible D gene (5 bases). CDR1 is GTSNPN, CDR2 SVGIG, per germline (reference sequence). CDR3 length equals 13 residues. Trimming removed 2 bases from V and 2 bases from J, with 9 bases in between. The DNA of the CDR3 is TGTGCCTGGAGTCAGGGTGGTAACACTGAAGCTTTCTTT. Protein product: CAWSQGGNTEAFF.

This clone was counted once. The chain recombines TRBV6-5 with TRBJ1-1, with a weak D call TRBD1 (6 bases). Germline values: CDR1 MNHEY, CDR2 SVGAGI. This CDR3 has 13 amino acids. The germline V and J ends were trimmed by 0 bases and 7 bases, with 9 bases remaining between them. CDR3 in DNA: TGTGCCAGCAGTTACTCGGGGGGGCTTGAAGCTTTCTTT. Its translation is CASSYSGGLEAFF.

V gene TRBV5-4 combines with J gene TRBJ2-3; weak D call: TRBD2 (7 bases). CDR1 and CDR2 (germline): SGHNT, YYREEE (reference sequence). Trimming stripped 7 bases from V and 8 bases from J, with 20 bases between. This CDR3 is 14 amino acids long. CDR3 loop: CASGYAGARPTQYF. CDR3 bases: TGTGCCAGCGGGTATGCGGGGGCCCGGCCTACGCAGTATTTT.

The gene calls are TRBV2 and TRBJ2-7, with 8 bases identical to TRBD1. The CDR3 totals 14 residues. CDR1 is SNHLY and CDR2 is FYNNEI in the germline V gene. V gave up 3 bases and J gave up 3 bases; unmatched junction bases: 4. CDR3 coding DNA: TGTGCCAGCAGTGACCAGGGGGCGGGCTACGAGCAGTACTTC. It translates to CASSDQGAGYEQYF.

This chain joins TRBV19 and TRBJ1-3; D not certain. This CDR3 comprises 16 residues. Trimming stripped 1 base from V and 0 bases from J, with 10 bases between. CDR1 and CDR2 from the germline V gene are LNHDA and SQIVND (reference sequence). The DNA of the CDR3 is TGTGCCAGTAGTATAGTAGGCAGGCTCTCTGGAAACACCATATATTTT. Residues: CASSIVGRLSGNTIYF.

A remark on this clone: Its ends do not fully match the called genes, so a read error is possible. The chain couples TRBV7-7 to TRBJ2-2; 16 positions agree with TRBD2. CDR1 is SSHAT and CDR2 is FNYEAQ in the germline V gene (reference sequence). The CDR3 is 17 residues long. CDR3: CASSRGTSGGAVGELFF. The CDR3, as DNA: TGTGCTAGCAGCCGAGGGACTAGCGGGGGGGCCGTCGGGGAGCTGTTTTTT. The full variable domain, with the rest looked up from reference TRBV7-7 and TRBJ2-2, is GAGVSQSPRYKVTKRGQDVTLRCDPISSHATLYWYQQALGQGPEFLTYFNYEAQPDKSGLPSDRFSAERPEGSISTLTIQRTEQRDSAMYRCASSRGTSGGAVGELFFGEGSRLTVL.

The rearrangement links TRBV30 to TRBJ1-4; no reliable D call. Germline loops: CDR1 GTSNPN, CDR2 SVGIG (reference sequence). V was clipped by 4 bases and J by 4 bases, with 7 bases between them. CDR3 length: 12 amino acids. CDR3 DNA sequence: TGTGCCTGGAAGCGGAGTAATGAAAAACTGTTTTTT. The encoded protein is CAWKRSNEKLFF.